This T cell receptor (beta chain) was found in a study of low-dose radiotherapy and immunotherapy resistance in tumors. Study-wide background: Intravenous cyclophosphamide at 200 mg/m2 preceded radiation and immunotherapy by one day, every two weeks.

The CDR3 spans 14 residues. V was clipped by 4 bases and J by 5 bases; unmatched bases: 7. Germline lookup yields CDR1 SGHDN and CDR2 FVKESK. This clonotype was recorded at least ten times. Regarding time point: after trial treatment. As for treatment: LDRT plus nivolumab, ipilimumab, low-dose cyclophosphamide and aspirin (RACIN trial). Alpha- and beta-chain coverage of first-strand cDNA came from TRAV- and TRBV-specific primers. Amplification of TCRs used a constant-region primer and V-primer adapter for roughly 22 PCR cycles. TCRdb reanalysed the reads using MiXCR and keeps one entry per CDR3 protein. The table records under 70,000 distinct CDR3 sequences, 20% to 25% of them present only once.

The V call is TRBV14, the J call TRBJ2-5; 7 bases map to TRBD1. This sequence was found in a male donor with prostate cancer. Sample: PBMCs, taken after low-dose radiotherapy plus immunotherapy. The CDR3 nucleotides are TGTGCCAGCAGCCGAAGACAGGGATGGGAGACCCAGTACTTC. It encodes CASSRRQGWETQYF. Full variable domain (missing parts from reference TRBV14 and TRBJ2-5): EAGVTQFPSHSVIEKGQTVTLRCDPISGHDNLYWYRRVMGKEIKFLLHFVKESKQDESGMPNNRFLAERTGGTYSTLKVQPAELEDSGVYFCASSRRQGWETQYFGPGTRLLVL.